The 16 T cell receptor beta chains in this list originate from one sample, sequenced in a study of blood T cell repertoires in COVID-19. Clones were read by immunoSEQ multiplex PCR, and TCRdb kept only the in-frame ones, dropping some. The table includes 150,000 to 200,000 clones, approximately 85% detected once. The sample was peripheral blood. The receptor source for this set is a human donor with active or convalescent COVID-19. The donor label of this sample is uncertain.

V is TRBV23-1 and J is TRBJ2-1, with no clear D. TRBV23-1 is flagged as an ORF with uncertain function. The CDR3 spans 14 residues. Between the trimmed V and J ends, which lost 0 bases and 4 bases, there was a span of 7 bases. The CDR3 DNA sequence: TGCGCCAGCAGTCAATCGAGGAGTTACAATGAGCAGTTCTTC. It codes for CASSQSRSYNEQFF.

The chain has TRBV7-2 and TRBJ1-3; D is ambiguous. CDR3 length: 15 amino acids. Deletions cut 4 bases from V and 0 bases from J, with 10 bases between. Per germline, CDR1 SGHTA and CDR2 FQGNSA. The DNA of the CDR3 is TGTGCCAGCAGCTGGGCATCATTCTCTGGAAACACCATATATTTT. It is translated as CASSWASFSGNTIYF.

The rearrangement joins TRBV4-1 to TRBJ2-3, with a weak D call TRBD1 (5 bases). The germline V gene has CDR1 MGHRA and CDR2 YSYEKL. CDR3 length: 15 residues. V gave up 4 bases and J gave up 4 bases, with 15 bases separating them. In nucleotides, the CDR3 is TGCGCCAGCAGCCGTCCAAGGGGTAGGCCAGATACGCAGTATTTT. Amino acid sequence: CASSRPRGRPDTQYF.

This clone turned up a few times. This chain connects TRBV7-6 to TRBJ2-3; D remains unclear. V shed 3 bases and J shed 1 base, with 11 bases lying between them. Germline CDR1 is SGHVS and CDR2 is FNYEAQ. CDR3 size: 15 residues. This CDR3 is CASSLETTRTDTQYF. As DNA, the CDR3 is TGTGCCAGCAGCTTGGAAACTACTCGCACAGATACGCAGTATTTT. Drawing the rest from reference TRBV7-6 and TRBJ2-3, the complete variable domain is GAGVSQSPRYKVTKRGQDVALRCDPISGHVSLYWYRQALGQGPEFLTYFNYEAQQDKSGLPNDRFSAERPEGSISTLTIQRTEQRDSAMYRCASSLETTRTDTQYFGPGTRLTVL.

V and J are TRBV7-9 and TRBJ2-1, with 15 bases identical to TRBD2. In germline, CDR1 is SEHNR, CDR2 FQNEAQ (reference sequence). This CDR3 is built from 15 residues. V lost 7 bases and J lost 7; bases outside the gene matches: 5. The CDR3 loop is CASTPGTSGGNEQFF. For the CDR3, the DNA is TGTGCCAGCACCCCCGGGACTAGCGGGGGGAATGAGCAGTTCTTC.

The chain couples TRBV13 to TRBJ2-4; 7 bases fit TRBD1. Germline loops: CDR1 PRHDT, CDR2 FYEKMQ (reference sequence). CDR3 length: 14 amino acids. Trimming at V came to 5 bases and at J to 9 bases, leaving 10 bases not matched to a gene. CDR3 DNA: TGTGCCAGCAGCCATCCTGGACAGGAACCCATTCAGTACTTC. Its protein product is CASSHPGQEPIQYF.

V usage is TRBV3-1 (or the pseudogene TRBV3-2) and J usage is TRBJ2-5; 8 bases match TRBD2. Germline CDR1 LGHDT, CDR2 YNNKEL (reference sequence). Trimming took 4 bases from V and 7 from J; bases not matched to a gene: 5. This CDR3 contains 13 residues. The CDR3 nucleotides read TGTGCCAGCAGCCCCCCCGGGGGGGGGACCCAGTACTTC. Amino acids: CASSPPGGGTQYF.

The chain has TRBV30 and TRBJ1-5; D ambiguous. Deletions cut 2 bases from V and 7 bases from J, with 18 bases between. Germline V gene data show CDR1 as GTSNPN and CDR2 as SVGIG (reference sequence). CDR3 size: 15 residues. CDR3 in DNA: TGTGCCTGGAGTTCTTCGGACTTAGTCTACCAGCCCCAGCATTTT. Its protein is CAWSSSDLVYQPQHF.

This clone was observed a few times. The rearrangement uses TRBV28 and TRBJ1-3, with D possibly TRBD1 on 6 matching bases. This CDR3 spans 12 amino acids. Trimming removed 6 bases from V and 4 bases from J, with 7 bases in between. The germline V gene encodes CDR1 MDHEN and CDR2 SYDVKM. The CDR3: CASSDRGNTIYF. For the CDR3, the DNA is TGTGCCAGCAGCGACAGGGGAAACACCATATATTTT.

This chain uses TRBV27 with TRBJ2-5, with D possibly TRBD1 on 5 matching bases. The CDR3 has 15 residues. Germline V lookup: CDR1 MNHEY, CDR2 SMNVEV (reference sequence). Trimming shortened V by 9 bases and J by 3 bases, and 20 bases separated the two germline ends. DNA for the CDR3: TGTGCCAGTCTAAATCGAGTGGGCAGGGAAGAGACCCAGTACTTC. It translates to CASLNRVGREETQYF.

This clone appeared once. V usage is TRBV7-9 and J usage is TRBJ2-2; TRBD2 might be the D (6 bases). Germline V gene lookup returns CDR1 SEHNR and CDR2 FQNEAQ (reference sequence). Trimming took 5 bases from V and 5 from J, leaving 12 bases between them. The CDR3 sequence is 14 residues long. The CDR3 loop reads CASSLGLPTGELFF. As DNA, the CDR3 is TGTGCCAGCAGCCTGGGACTCCCTACCGGGGAGCTGTTTTTT.

The J gene is TRBJ1-2, the V gene TRBV24-1, with D possibly being TRBD1 (6 bases). Germline V CDR1 and CDR2: KGHDR, SFDVKD. The CDR3 contains 13 residues. V was shortened by 3 bases and J by 5 bases, with 9 bases between the two germline ends. The chain's CDR3 is CATSDTTGYGYTF. The CDR3 DNA reads as TGTGCCACCAGTGATACTACAGGGTATGGCTACACCTTC.

This chain connects TRBV5-1 to TRBJ2-2; 7 bases fit TRBD1. The ends lost 4 bases at V and 1 base at J; junction bases unmatched: 7. This CDR3 is built from 16 residues. Germline V gives CDR1 SGHRS, CDR2 YFSETQ. The CDR3 DNA reads TGCGCCAGCAGCCTAGGCCACAGGGGGAACACCGGGGAGCTGTTTTTT. Its translation is CASSLGHRGNTGELFF.

The genes are TRBV6-2 or TRBV6-3 and TRBJ2-1; tentative D call: TRBD2 (5 bases). Trimming removed 6 bases at V and 4 bases at J, with 10 bases between. Per the germline V gene, CDR1 is MNHEY and CDR2 is SVGEGT. The CDR3 runs 13 residues. The CDR3 DNA reads TGTGCCAGCAGCCAGGACTTTTACAATGAGCAGTTCTTC. It yields the protein CASSQDFYNEQFF.

The chain uses TRBV5-1 and TRBJ2-3, with D perhaps TRBD2 (5 bases). CDR1 and CDR2 (germline): SGHRS, YFSETQ. The CDR3 spans 13 residues. Trimming took 7 bases from V and 6 from J, leaving 15 bases between them. The CDR3 sequence: CASHSRRGDTQYF. CDR3 bases: TGCGCCAGCCACTCGAGACGCGGGGATACGCAGTATTTT. The complete variable domain, with remaining parts taken from reference TRBV5-1 and TRBJ2-3, reads KAGVTQTPRYLIKTRGQQVTLSCSPISGHRSVSWYQQTPGQGLQFLFEYFSETQRNKGNFPGRFSGRQFSNSRSEMNVSTLELGDSALYLCASHSRRGDTQYFGPGTRLTVL.

Written as DNA, the CDR3 is TGTGCCTGGAGTTCCGGGACAGCCTACACTGAAGCTTTCTTT. Its protein product is CAWSSGTAYTEAFF. This rearrangement joins TRBV30 to TRBJ1-1, with 7 bases lining up with TRBD1. Germline lookup yields CDR1 GTSNPN and CDR2 SVGIG (reference sequence). Trimming at V came to 2 bases and at J to 3 bases, leaving 6 bases not matched to a gene. This CDR3 is built from 14 residues.